This T cell receptor beta chain was profiled in a study of blood T cell repertoires in COVID-19. Study context: The study drew acute and convalescent COVID-19 samples from the United States, Italy and Spain. From T cells, B-cell-depleted T cells, or PBMCs came the material, which was cDNA or gDNA.

Clones were sequenced by immunoSEQ multiplex PCR, and TCRdb holds only the in-frame ones, with some missing. The sample holds fewer than 350,000 clones, about 91% seen once. V was pared by 6 bases and J by 6 bases, with 4 bases of the junction left unmatched. CDR1 and CDR2 from the germline V gene are SGDLS and YYNGEE. The CDR3 runs 13 residues. Assignment of participants to cohorts was predicated upon participant-reported clinical history. In Cohort 3, a recovered donor had either two negative PCRs, clearance, or symptom resolution. Sequencing was performed on PBMCs or T cells enriched from blood (not recorded which). This sequence was found in a woman aged 40 to 50 who had recovered from COVID-19. The chain carries TRBV9 and TRBJ2-2; 8 bases agree with TRBD2. CDR3 DNA: TGTGCCAGCAACACGCGGGGGGCCGGGGAGCTGTTTTTT. This sequence encodes CASNTRGAGELFF.